Listed below are T cell receptor beta chains from one sample, sequenced in a study of OX40 agonist ivuxolimab in advanced cancers. Profiled with immunoSEQ multiplex PCR; TCRdb holds only in-frame clones, not every one. The repertoire includes 90,000 to 100,000 clones, about 88% of them detected once, and 0.75% to 0.95% sits in the top ten. The input for sequencing was CD4+ or CD8+ T cells sorted from blood, taken in a trial of the OX40 agonist ivuxolimab. The receptors were gathered from an adult with an advanced solid tumor such as melanoma, head and neck, liver or kidney cancer. Both conserved end residues are part of each CDR3. The D gene is left open where the match is weak. Clone size is stated in some rows and not others, as once, few, many or a class when expanded.

clone_size	d_call	v_call	j_call	cdr3_nt	cdr3_aa
.	.	TRBV9	TRBJ1-5	TGTGCCAGCAGCGTAGATCAGGGGCAGCCCCAGCATTTT	CASSVDQGQPQHF
.	TRBD2	TRBV5-1	TRBJ2-2	TGCGCCAGCAGCCACACCTATACTAGCGGGGGGAACACCGGGGAGCTGTTTTTT	CASSHTYTSGGNTGELFF
.	.	TRBV7-3	TRBJ1-1	TGTGCCAGCAGCTTGGGGGGCGATAGGACTGAAGCTTTCTTT	CASSLGGDRTEAFF
.	.	TRBV9	TRBJ1-4	TGTGCCAGCAGCGAGACCGGGACTGTGACCGAAAAACTGTTTTTT	CASSETGTVTEKLFF
.	.	TRBV20-1	TRBJ2-5	TGCAGTGTCGAGGGGCTGGAGACCCAGTACTTC	CSVEGLETQYF
.	TRBD2	TRBV27	TRBJ2-3	TGTGCCAGCGGGGGGTTAGAGGGAGGGGCAGATACGCAGTATTTT	CASGGLEGGADTQYF
.	TRBD1	TRBV7-2	TRBJ1-1	TGTGCCAGCAGCGCCGGACAGGGGGGGAGCACTGAAGCTTTCTTT	CASSAGQGGSTEAFF
.	TRBD2	TRBV27	TRBJ2-1	TGTGCCAGCAGTAGGGGACTAGCGGATTACAATGAGCAGTTCTTC	CASSRGLADYNEQFF
.	.	TRBV28	TRBJ1-2	TGTGCCAGCAGTTTAGCGTCCGGGCAGGGGTACTATGGCTACACCTTC	CASSLASGQGYYGYTF
.	TRBD1	TRBV11-3	TRBJ1-1	TGTGCCAGCAGCGCCCGAGCAGGGGGCGGGAACACTGAAGCTTTCTTT	CASSARAGGGNTEAFF
.	.	TRBV11-3	TRBJ2-2	TGTGCCAGCAGCCGCACCGGGGAGCTGTTTTTT	CASSRTGELFF
.	.	TRBV14	TRBJ1-2	TGTGCCAGCAGCCCGAGGACAGAAGGCTACACCTTC	CASSPRTEGYTF
.	.	TRBV6-5	TRBJ1-4	TGTGCCAGCAGAAGGGCCAACCAGGGGGAAAAACTGTTTTTT	CASRRANQGEKLFF
.	TRBD1	TRBV5-6	TRBJ1-4	TGTGCCAGCAGCTCACGGACAGGAGTTAATGAAAAACTGTTTTTT	CASSSRTGVNEKLFF
.	.	TRBV6-5	TRBJ1-2	TGTGCCAGCAGTTCGGGGGTAAACTATGGCTACACCTTC	CASSSGVNYGYTF
.	.	TRBV4-1	TRBJ1-1	TGCGCCAGCAGGGGATTGAACACTGAAGCTTTCTTT	CASRGLNTEAFF
.	.	TRBV4-1	TRBJ1-2	TGCGCCAGCAGCCACGGGTCCCTAGAATTGAGGGGCTACACCTTC	CASSHGSLELRGYTF
.	TRBD2	TRBV19	TRBJ2-1	TGTGCCAGTAGTATTTGGCTAGCGGGAGAATCGTCCTACAATGAGCAGTTCTTC	CASSIWLAGESSYNEQFF
.	TRBD2	TRBV5-1	TRBJ2-2	TGCGCCAGCAGCTTGGGTGGGACTAGCGGGCGAGACACCGGGGAGCTGTTTTTT	CASSLGGTSGRDTGELFF
few	TRBD1	TRBV11-2	TRBJ1-1	TGTGCCAGCAGCTTGGGACAGCTCACTGAAGCTTTCTTT	CASSLGQLTEAFF
.	TRBD1	TRBV29-1	TRBJ1-2	TGCAGCGGCCAGGGGGCGGGGGGCTACACCTTC	CSGQGAGGYTF
.	.	TRBV28	TRBJ2-7	TGTGCCAGCAGTTTAGGAGGCGCAGGTCGTTTCCACGAGCAGTACTTC	CASSLGGAGRFHEQYF
once	.	TRBV18	TRBJ1-5	TGTGCCAGCTCACTGGACGGGAAAGATCAGCCCCAGCATTTT	CASSLDGKDQPQHF
.	.	TRBV28	TRBJ2-7	TGTGCCAGCTCAGGCCGCTACGAGCAGTACTTC	CASSGRYEQYF
.	.	TRBV7-6	TRBJ2-5	TGTGCCAGCAGCCTACAAGGTCCCGAGACCCAGTACTTC	CASSLQGPETQYF
once	.	TRBV9	TRBJ2-1	TGTGCCAGCAGCGTAAAAACTGGAATGACCTACAATGAGCAGTTCTTC	CASSVKTGMTYNEQFF
.	TRBD1	TRBV5-6	TRBJ1-3	TGTGCCAGCAGCTCACCTCACCGGGACAGAGGAAACACCATATATTTT	CASSSPHRDRGNTIYF
.	.	TRBV5-5	TRBJ1-2	TGTGCCAGCAGGACGACTGGAACGGGAGGCTACACCTTC	CASRTTGTGGYTF
.	TRBD2	TRBV14	TRBJ2-1	TGTGCCAGCAGTCGGACTAGCGGCAGCTTCGACAATGAGCAGTTCTTC	CASSRTSGSFDNEQFF
.	.	TRBV10-3	TRBJ2-5	TGTGCCATCAGTGAAGGAGGAAATCAAGAGACCCAGTACTTC	CAISEGGNQETQYF
once	TRBD2	TRBV7-2	TRBJ2-5	TGTGCCAGCAGCTTTACTAGCGGGAGTCAGGAGACCCAGTACTTC	CASSFTSGSQETQYF
once	TRBD2	TRBV5-1	TRBJ2-1	TGCGCCAGCAGCTTGGGGACTAGCGGATGGAGCTCCTACAATGAGCAGTTCTTC	CASSLGTSGWSSYNEQFF
once	TRBD2	TRBV5-1	TRBJ2-2	TGCGCCAGCAGCTTGGGGGGGACTAGCGTCGCCGGGGAGCTGTTTTTT	CASSLGGTSVAGELFF
.	.	TRBV5-1	TRBJ2-1	TGCGCCAGCGGATCTAATGAGCAGTTCTTC	CASGSNEQFF
.	TRBD2	TRBV5-4	TRBJ2-1	TGTGCCAGCAGCTCCCCGGGTGGTAGCGGGACCGAGCAGTTCTTC	CASSSPGGSGTEQFF
.	.	TRBV10-3	TRBJ1-5	TGTGCCATCAGTGAGTCACACGGAGTCAATCAGCCCCAGCATTTT	CAISESHGVNQPQHF
.	.	TRBV18	TRBJ2-5	TGTGCCAGCTCGCCAGATCAGACAATAAAAGAGACCCAGTACTTC	CASSPDQTIKETQYF
.	.	TRBV1	TRBJ2-3	TGCACCAGCAGCCAAATCTTTACCGGGAGGGCCACGAAGACAGATACGCAGTATTTT	CTSSQIFTGRATKTDTQYF